This is a list of T cell receptor beta chains from one sample in a study of cytomegalovirus exposure and HLA in healthy donors. Profiled with immunoSEQ multiplex PCR; TCRdb holds only in-frame clones, not every one. The sample lists 150,000 to 200,000 clones; around 85% were seen once. Material for sequencing was PBMCs. All receptors derive from a man aged 35 to 55 in good health and CMV-seronegative. The conserved cysteine and the conserved F or W are not part of the CDR3 here. Each record gives: V gene, CDR3 protein.

>TRBV27
ASRTTGGSLIRNTGELF
>TRBV29-1
SVDPELGTDTQY
>TRBV10-2
ASSELKGQGRLNEKLF
>TRBV18
ASSPRTGWGMNTEAF
>TRBV5-1
ASRPEGADYNSPLH
>TRBV7-6
ASSHRRQGGTDTQY
>TRBV5-6
ASSYSTLRRGGDGYT
>TRBV7-8
ASSLVQGRRNTEAF
>TRBV5-5
ASSLTFFGTGGLNEQF
>TRBV5-4
ASSGSGAFEQF
>TRBV30
AWPARGFPYEQY
>TRBV9
ASSVGLAGARTDTQY
>TRBV11-2
ASSLFFGASGSTDTQY
>TRBV4-1
ASSQVLLNAYEQY
>TRBV5-6
ASSPQYQETQY
>TRBV29-1
SVAGGRGRRAEAF
>TRBV7-3
ASSSPGLRNTEAF
>TRBV2
ASSEGAQYNGQF
>TRBV27
ASSFIGGGSFSYEQY
>TRBV4-3
ASSQFSRDGTSPLH
>TRBV5-4
ASSGPNRGSYT
>TRBV7-2
ASSPSRGPSYEQY
>TRBV5-1
ASSLAGEGAADTQY
>TRBV10-3
AISEGDETQY
>TRBV13
ASSLGRGVTEAF
>TRBV2
ASREAWGTGYEQY
>TRBV4-2
ASSQDSSNYGYT
>TRBV5-4
ASSSRQGPTNTGELF
>TRBV7-8
ASSLSGDPRGILPYEQY
>TRBV5-1
ASSKTSGPTYEQY
>TRBV7-2
ASSWDRGLLYEQY
>TRBV11-2
ASSLVWRSDGYT
>TRBV7-2
ASSLGHGSGNTIY
>TRBV6-6
ASRDSGGGGQPQH
>TRBV29-1
SVVRGGAVDEQY
>TRBV7-9
ASSPELGTVYEQY
>TRBV9
ASSPPSYGYT
>TRBV6-5
ASSYSAAYGYT
>TRBV19
ASSISGGPSYEQY
>TRBV12-5
ASGLGSTRLDEQY
>TRBV9
ASSATSGGVLGEQF
>TRBV18
ASSRWGPENHYEQY
>TRBV2
ASSGGTVLYGYT
>TRBV2
ASRGTSGEYTQY
>TRBV27
ASSFSGDSPLH
>TRBV5-4
ASSFPSGGGETQY
>TRBV5-4
ASSLTLEGREQY
>TRBV7-9
ASSPRAGGPGEQY
>TRBV21-1
ASRETGRGQPQH
>TRBV7-9
ASRAFSGANVLT
>TRBV5-6
ASSSGQGSTGELF
>TRBV27
ASSPQRPGSGDTQY
>TRBV9
ASSVSGGDNEQF
>TRBV5-1
ASSLAATGDVETQY
>TRBV2
ASSELEYEQY
>TRBV7-9
SSSLYPGLYGYT
>TRBV2
ASSGSPTNYGYT